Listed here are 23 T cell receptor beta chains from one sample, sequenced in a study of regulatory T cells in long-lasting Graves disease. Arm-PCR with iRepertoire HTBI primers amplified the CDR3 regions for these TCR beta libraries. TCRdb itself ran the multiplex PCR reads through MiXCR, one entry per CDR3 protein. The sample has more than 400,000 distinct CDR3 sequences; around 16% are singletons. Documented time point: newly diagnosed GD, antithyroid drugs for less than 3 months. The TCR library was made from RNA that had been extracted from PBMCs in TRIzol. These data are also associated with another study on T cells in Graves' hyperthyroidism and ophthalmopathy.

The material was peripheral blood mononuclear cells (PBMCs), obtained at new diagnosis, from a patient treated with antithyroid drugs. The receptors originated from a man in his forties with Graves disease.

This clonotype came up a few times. The CDR3 sequence: CASSVGAGAHNEQFF. As DNA, the CDR3 is TGTGCCAGCAGCGTAGGGGCGGGAGCCCACAATGAGCAGTTCTTC. The chain employs TRBV9 and TRBJ2-1; 7 bases are a match to TRBD2. The trim removed 0 bases at V and 5 bases at J, leaving 5 bases unmatched. CDR3 length: 15 residues. Germline V lookup: CDR1 SGDLS, CDR2 YYNGEE.

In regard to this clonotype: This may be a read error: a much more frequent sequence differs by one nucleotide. The CDR3 DNA reads TGTGCCAGCAGCCTTGGACAGGGGGCTGACAATGAGCAGTTCTTC. This translates into CASSLGQGADNEQFF. This chain links TRBV7-9 with TRBJ2-1; 11 bases are a match to TRBD1. The CDR3 is 15 amino acids. Germline CDR1 SEHNR, CDR2 FQNEAQ (reference sequence). The ends lost 5 bases at V and 5 bases at J; junction bases unmatched: 5. The complete variable domain, with remaining parts taken from reference TRBV7-9 and TRBJ2-1, reads DTGVSQNPRHKITKRGQNVTFRCDPISEHNRLYWYRQTLGQGPEFLTYFQNEAQLEKSRLLSDRFSAERPKGSFSTLEIQRTEQGDSAMYLCASSLGQGADNEQFFGPGTRLTVL.

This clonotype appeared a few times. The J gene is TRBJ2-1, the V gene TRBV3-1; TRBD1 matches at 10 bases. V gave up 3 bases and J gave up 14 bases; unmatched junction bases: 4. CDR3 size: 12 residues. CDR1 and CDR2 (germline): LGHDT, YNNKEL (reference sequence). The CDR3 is CASSQAGQGEFF. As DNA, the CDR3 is TGTGCCAGCAGCCAGGCCGGACAGGGGGAGTTCTTC.

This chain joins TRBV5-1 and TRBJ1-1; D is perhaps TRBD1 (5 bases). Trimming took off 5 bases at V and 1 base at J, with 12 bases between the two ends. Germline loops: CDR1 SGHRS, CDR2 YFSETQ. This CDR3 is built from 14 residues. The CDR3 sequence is CASSHDDRNTEAFF. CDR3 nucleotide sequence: TGCGCCAGCAGTCACGATGACAGGAACACTGAAGCTTTCTTT. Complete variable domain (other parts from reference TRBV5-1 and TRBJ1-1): KAGVTQTPRYLIKTRGQQVTLSCSPISGHRSVSWYQQTPGQGLQFLFEYFSETQRNKGNFPGRFSGRQFSNSRSEMNVSTLELGDSALYLCASSHDDRNTEAFFGQGTRLTVV.

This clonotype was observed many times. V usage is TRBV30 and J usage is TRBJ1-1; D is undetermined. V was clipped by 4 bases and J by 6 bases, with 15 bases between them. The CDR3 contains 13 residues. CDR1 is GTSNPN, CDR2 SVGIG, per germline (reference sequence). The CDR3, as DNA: TGTGCCTGGACCCGGACCAGAAGGGCTGAAGCTTTCTTT. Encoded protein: CAWTRTRRAEAFF.

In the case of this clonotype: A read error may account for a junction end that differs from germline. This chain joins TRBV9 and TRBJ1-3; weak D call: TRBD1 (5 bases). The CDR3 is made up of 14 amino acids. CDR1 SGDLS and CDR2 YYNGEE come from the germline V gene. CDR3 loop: CASSVGGTGNTTYF. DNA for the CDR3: TGTGCCAGCAGCGTAGGAGGGACTGGAAACACCACATATTTT.

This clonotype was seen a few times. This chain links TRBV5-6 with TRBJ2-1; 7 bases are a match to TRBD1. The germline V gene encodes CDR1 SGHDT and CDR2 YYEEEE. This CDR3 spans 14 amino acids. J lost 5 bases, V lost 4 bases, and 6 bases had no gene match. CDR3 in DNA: TGTGCCAGCAGCAAGGGACAGTGGGACAATGAGCAGTTCTTC. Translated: CASSKGQWDNEQFF.

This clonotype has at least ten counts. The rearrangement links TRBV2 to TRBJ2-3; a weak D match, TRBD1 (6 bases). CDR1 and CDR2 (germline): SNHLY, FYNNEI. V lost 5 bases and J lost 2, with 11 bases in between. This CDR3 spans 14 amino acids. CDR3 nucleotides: TGTGCCAGCAGTCGAGACAGGCTCACAGATACGCAGTATTTT. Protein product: CASSRDRLTDTQYF.

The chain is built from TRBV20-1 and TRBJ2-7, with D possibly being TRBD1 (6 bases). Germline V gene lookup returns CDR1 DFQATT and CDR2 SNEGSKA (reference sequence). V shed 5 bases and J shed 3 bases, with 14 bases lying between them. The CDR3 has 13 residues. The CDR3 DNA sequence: TGCAGTGCTTTAATTCAGGGGAACTACGAGCAGTACTTC. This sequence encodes CSALIQGNYEQYF.

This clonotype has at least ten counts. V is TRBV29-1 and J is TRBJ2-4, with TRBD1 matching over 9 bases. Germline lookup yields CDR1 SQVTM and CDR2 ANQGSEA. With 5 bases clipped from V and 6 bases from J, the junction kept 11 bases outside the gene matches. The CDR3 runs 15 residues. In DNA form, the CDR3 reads TGCAGCGTTCGAACCTGGGACAGGGACAGAAACATTCAGTACTTC. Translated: CSVRTWDRDRNIQYF. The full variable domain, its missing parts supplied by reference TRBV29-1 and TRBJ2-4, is SAVISQKPSRDICQRGTSLTIQCQVDSQVTMMFWYRQQPGQSLTLIATANQGSEATYESGFVIDKFPISRPNLTFSTLTVSNMSPEDSSIYLCSVRTWDRDRNIQYFGAGTRLSVL.

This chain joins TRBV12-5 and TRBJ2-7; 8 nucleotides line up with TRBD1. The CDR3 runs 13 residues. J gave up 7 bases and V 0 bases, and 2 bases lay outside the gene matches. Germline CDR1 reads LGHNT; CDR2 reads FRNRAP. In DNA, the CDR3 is TGTGCTAGTGGTTTGGTCAGGGGGCAAGAGCAGTACTTC. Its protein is CASGLVRGQEQYF.

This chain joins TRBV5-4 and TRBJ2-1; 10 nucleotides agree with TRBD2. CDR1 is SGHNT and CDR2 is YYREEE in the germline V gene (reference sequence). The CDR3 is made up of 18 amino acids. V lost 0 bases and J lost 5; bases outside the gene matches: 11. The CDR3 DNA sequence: TGTGCCAGCAGCTTGGGGGGGTGGGCTAGCGGGAGTGACAATGAGCAGTTCTTC. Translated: CASSLGGWASGSDNEQFF.

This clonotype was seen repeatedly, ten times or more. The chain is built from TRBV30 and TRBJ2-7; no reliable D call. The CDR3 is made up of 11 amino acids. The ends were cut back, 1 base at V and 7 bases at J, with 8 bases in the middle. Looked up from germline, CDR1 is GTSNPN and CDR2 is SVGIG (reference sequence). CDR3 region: CAWSEVGEQYF. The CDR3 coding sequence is TGTGCCTGGAGTGAGGTCGGTGAGCAGTACTTC.

CDR3 sequence: CASSSNIAGVGYNEQFF. The CDR3 bases are TGCGCCAGCAGCTCCAACATAGCGGGAGTTGGGTACAATGAGCAGTTCTTC. The V gene is TRBV5-1, the J gene TRBJ2-1; TRBD2 matches 9 bases. V gave up 3 bases and J gave up 4 bases; unmatched junction bases: 11. Germline V gene data show CDR1 as SGHRS and CDR2 as YFSETQ. This CDR3 region has 17 residues.

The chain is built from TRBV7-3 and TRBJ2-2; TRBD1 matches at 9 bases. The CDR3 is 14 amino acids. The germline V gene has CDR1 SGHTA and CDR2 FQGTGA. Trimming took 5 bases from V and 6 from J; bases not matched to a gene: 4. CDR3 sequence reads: CASSTTGGSGELFF. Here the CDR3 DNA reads TGTGCCAGCAGCACGACAGGGGGATCCGGGGAGCTGTTTTTT. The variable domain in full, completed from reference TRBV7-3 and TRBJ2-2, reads GAGVSQTPSNKVTEKGKYVELRCDPISGHTALYWYRQSLGQGPEFLIYFQGTGAADDSGLPNDRFFAVRPEGSVSTLKIQRTERGDSAVYLCASSTTGGSGELFFGEGSRLTVL.

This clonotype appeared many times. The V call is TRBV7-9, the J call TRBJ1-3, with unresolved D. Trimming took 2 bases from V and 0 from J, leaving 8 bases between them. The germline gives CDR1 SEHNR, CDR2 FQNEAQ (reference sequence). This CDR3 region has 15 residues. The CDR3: CASSLRGGSGNTIYF. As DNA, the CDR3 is TGTGCCAGCAGCTTACGAGGAGGCTCTGGAAACACCATATATTTT.

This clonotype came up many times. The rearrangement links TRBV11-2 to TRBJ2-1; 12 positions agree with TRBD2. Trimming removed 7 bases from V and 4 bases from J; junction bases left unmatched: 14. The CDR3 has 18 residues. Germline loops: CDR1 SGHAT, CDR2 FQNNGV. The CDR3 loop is CASNRERGLAGRYNEQFF. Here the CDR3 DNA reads TGTGCCAGCAACCGTGAAAGAGGACTAGCGGGAAGGTACAATGAGCAGTTCTTC.

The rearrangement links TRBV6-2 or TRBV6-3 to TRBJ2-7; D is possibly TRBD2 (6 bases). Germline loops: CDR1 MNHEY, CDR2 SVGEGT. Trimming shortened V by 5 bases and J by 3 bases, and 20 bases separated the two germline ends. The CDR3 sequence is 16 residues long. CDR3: CASSGAPRTIGYEQYF. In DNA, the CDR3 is TGTGCCAGCAGTGGGGCCCCCAGGACTATCGGCTACGAGCAGTACTTC.

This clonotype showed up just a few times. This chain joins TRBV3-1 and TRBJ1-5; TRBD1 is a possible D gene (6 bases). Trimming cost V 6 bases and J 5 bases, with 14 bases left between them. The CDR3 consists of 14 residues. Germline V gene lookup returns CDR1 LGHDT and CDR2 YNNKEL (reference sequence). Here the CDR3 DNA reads TGTGCCAGCAGTTCAGGGGCAAACTATCAGCCCCAGCATTTT. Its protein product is CASSSGANYQPQHF.

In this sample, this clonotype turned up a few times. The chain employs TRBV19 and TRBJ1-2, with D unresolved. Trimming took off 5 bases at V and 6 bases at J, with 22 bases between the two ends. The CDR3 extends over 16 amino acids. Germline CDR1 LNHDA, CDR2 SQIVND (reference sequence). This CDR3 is CASSPLESSTRDGYTF. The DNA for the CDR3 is TGTGCCAGTAGTCCGTTGGAATCCTCAACAAGAGATGGCTACACCTTC.

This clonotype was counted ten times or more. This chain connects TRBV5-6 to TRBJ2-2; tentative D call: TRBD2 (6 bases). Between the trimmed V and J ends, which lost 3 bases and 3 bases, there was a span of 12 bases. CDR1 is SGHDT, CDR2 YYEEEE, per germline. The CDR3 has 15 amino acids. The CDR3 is CASSSEREDTGELFF. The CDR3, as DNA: TGTGCCAGCAGCTCGGAGAGGGAGGACACCGGGGAGCTGTTTTTT.

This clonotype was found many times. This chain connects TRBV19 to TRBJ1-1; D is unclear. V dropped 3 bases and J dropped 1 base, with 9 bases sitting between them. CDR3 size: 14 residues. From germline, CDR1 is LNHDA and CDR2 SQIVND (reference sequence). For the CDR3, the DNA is TGTGCCAGTAGTATTGATCGGGGGAACACTGAAGCTTTCTTT. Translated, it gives CASSIDRGNTEAFF.

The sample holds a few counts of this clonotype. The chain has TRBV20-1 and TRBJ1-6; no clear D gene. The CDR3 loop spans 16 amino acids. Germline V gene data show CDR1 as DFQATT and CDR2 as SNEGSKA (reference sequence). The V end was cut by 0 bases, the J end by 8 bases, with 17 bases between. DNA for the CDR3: TGCAGTGCTAGAGATCGGGGTACGAGGTGGTATTCACCCCTCCACTTT. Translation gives CSARDRGTRWYSPLHF.